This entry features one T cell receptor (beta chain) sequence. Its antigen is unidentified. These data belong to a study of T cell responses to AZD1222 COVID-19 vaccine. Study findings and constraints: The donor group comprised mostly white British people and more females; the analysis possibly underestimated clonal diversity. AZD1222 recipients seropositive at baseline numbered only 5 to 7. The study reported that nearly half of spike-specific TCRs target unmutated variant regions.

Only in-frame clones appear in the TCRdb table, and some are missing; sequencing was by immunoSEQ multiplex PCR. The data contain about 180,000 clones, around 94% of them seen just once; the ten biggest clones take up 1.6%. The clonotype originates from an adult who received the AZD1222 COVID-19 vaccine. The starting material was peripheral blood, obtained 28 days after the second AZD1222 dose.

CDR3 residues: CASSLDLPGLSADTQYF. The CDR3 nucleotides read TGTGCCAGCAGCTTGGATTTACCGGGGTTGTCAGCAGATACGCAGTATTTT. This sequence joins TRBV3-1 (or the pseudogene TRBV3-2) and TRBJ2-3; a possible D gene is TRBD2 (5 bases). Germline CDR1 is LGHDT and CDR2 is YNNKEL (reference sequence). V lost 5 bases to trimming and J lost 4 bases, with 22 bases between them. The CDR3 contains 17 residues.